This T cell receptor (beta chain) was profiled in a study of response to subunit inactivated influenza vaccine. Study-wide points: With each seasonal influenza vaccination, the authors suggested, few new T cells are recruited.

The CDR3 runs to 15 residues. The J segment lost 5 bases and the V segment lost 0 bases, leaving 2 bases of the junction unmatched. CDR1 and CDR2 (germline): SGHRS, YFSETQ. MiXCR, applied by TCRdb to the RT-PCR reads, yields one record per CDR3 protein. The sample has 500,000 to 550,000 distinct CDR3 sequences, approximately 7.1% seen once; the top ten hold 10% to 15%. This clonotype was detected many times. Its cognate antigen is unknown. The sequencing used PBMCs from blood, collected approximately 25 months after vaccination. The receptor was isolated from a man aged 50-75 years who received an inactivated influenza vaccine. The rearrangement links TRBV5-1 to TRBJ2-2; TRBD2 agrees at 9 bases. CDR3 DNA sequence: TGCGCCAGCAGCTTGGATAGCGGGAGTACCGGGGAGCTGTTTTTT. Protein: CASSLDSGSTGELFF.